These 28 T cell receptor beta chains came from one sample sequenced in a study of cytomegalovirus exposure and HLA in healthy donors. The primer mix had 60 Vbeta and 13 Jbeta primers. Generated by immunoSEQ multiplex PCR, the TCRdb table keeps only in-frame clones and is missing some. The data show roughly 100,000 clones, around 10% seen once. The sequencing input was PBMCs. These receptors came from a man aged 35 to 55 in good health and CMV-seropositive.

The chain carries TRBV4-2 and TRBJ1-2; 7 nucleotides line up with TRBD1. Germline V lookup: CDR1 LGHNA, CDR2 YNFKEQ. V was clipped by 0 bases and J by 8 bases; unmatched bases: 6. The CDR3 covers 14 residues. The CDR3 region is CASSQDTGDGGYTF. The CDR3 DNA sequence: TGTGCCAGCAGCCAAGATACAGGGGATGGAGGCTACACCTTC.

V and J are TRBV28 and TRBJ2-4; TRBD2 aligns across 9 bases. The V segment lost 5 bases and the J segment 2 bases; nucleotides outside the gene matches: 4. The CDR3 spans 15 residues. Germline-derived CDR1 and CDR2 are MDHEN and SYDVKM. The CDR3 DNA is TGTGCCAGCAGTGAAGCGGGAGGAACCAAAAACATTCAGTACTTC. This gives the protein CASSEAGGTKNIQYF.

J is TRBJ2-7 and V is TRBV28, with TRBD2 identical over 10 bases. The CDR3 runs to 15 residues. The V gene's germline CDR1 is MDHEN and CDR2 SYDVKM. J was trimmed by 7 bases and V by 8 bases; bases with no gene match: 14. CDR3 DNA: TGTGCCAGCGGAGGGGGGGATCTAGCGGGAGTTGAGCAGTACTTC. Protein sequence: CASGGGDLAGVEQYF.

This clone appeared a few times. One junction end disagrees with the germline gene, perhaps due to a read error. CDR3: CGTRGSYNEQFF. The DNA of the CDR3 is TGCGGTACGCGGGGCTCCTACAATGAGCAGTTCTTC. The chain has TRBV27 and TRBJ2-1; perhaps TRBD2 as D (6 bases). The CDR3 spans 12 residues. CDR1 is MNHEY, CDR2 SMNVEV, per germline (reference sequence).

As to this clone: Sequence at one end of the junction differs from germline and may be a read error. Within the sample, other DNA sequences also encode this same CDR3. This chain links TRBV27 with TRBJ1-5; D is possibly TRBD1 (5 bases). The CDR3 sequence is 14 residues long. The germline V gene encodes CDR1 MNHEY and CDR2 SMNVEV (reference sequence). In DNA, the CDR3 is TGTGCCAGCAGACACACCGGGGGAGATCAGCACCAGCATTTT. As protein: CASRHTGGDQHQHF.

In its sample, this clone was seen a few times. This chain connects TRBV18 to TRBJ2-1, with 8 bases identical to TRBD1. V shed 3 bases and J 10 bases; nucleotides not matched to a gene: 8. CDR3 length: 14 amino acids. Per germline, CDR1 KGHSH and CDR2 LQKENI. The CDR3 loop reads CASSPRQGAEEQFF. In DNA form, the CDR3 reads TGTGCCAGCTCACCCCGGCAGGGGGCTGAAGAGCAGTTCTTC.

This clone has more than one count but fewer than ten. V and J are TRBV21-1 and TRBJ1-5; the D segment call TRBD1 is taken from the table without a DNA check. TRBV21-1 counts as a pseudogene. The CDR3 sequence is 15 residues long. DNA of the CDR3: TGTGCCAGCAGCATGGGACAGGGGTGGAATCAGCCCCAGCATTTT. Amino acids: CASSMGQGWNQPQHF.

The chain carries TRBV28 and TRBJ2-7; 9 bases line up with TRBD2. After removal of 8 bases from V and 6 bases from J, the junction contained 11 bases not matched to a gene. The CDR3 is 14 amino acids. Germline-derived CDR1 and CDR2 are MDHEN and SYDVKM. In nucleotides, the CDR3 is TGTGCCAGCTGGGAGAGGCTAGCGGGAACCGAGCAGTACTTC. Encoded protein: CASWERLAGTEQYF. The entire variable domain, with the rest obtained from reference TRBV28 and TRBJ2-7, is as follows: DVKVTQSSRYLVKRTGEKVFLECVQDMDHENMFWYRQDPGLGLRLIYFSYDVKMKEKGDIPEGYSVSREKKERFSLILESASTNQTSMYLCASWERLAGTEQYFGPGTRLTVT.

The sample holds a few counts of this clone. The chain uses TRBV27 and TRBJ2-5, with 8 bases lining up with TRBD1. CDR1 and CDR2 from the germline V gene are MNHEY and SMNVEV (reference sequence). This CDR3 has 16 amino acids. The V gene end was trimmed by 2 bases and the J gene end by 2 bases; junction bases not matched to a gene: 7. CDR3 in DNA: TGTGCCAGCAGTTTAGACGGGACAGGTCCTCAAGAGACCCAGTACTTC. Translation: CASSLDGTGPQETQYF.

A few counts support this clone. The chain has TRBV11-3 and TRBJ2-5; 7 bases are shared with TRBD1. Germline CDR1 SGHNT, CDR2 YENEEA. The CDR3 runs to 16 residues. V lost 4 bases to trimming and J lost 0 bases; unmatched junction nucleotides: 8. The CDR3 nucleotides read TGTGCCAGCAGCTCCAGGACAGGCGTGTACCAAGAGACCCAGTACTTC. It codes for CASSSRTGVYQETQYF.

This clone was seen a handful of times. The chain has TRBV28 and TRBJ2-6; TRBD2 matches 8 bases. V dropped 3 bases and J dropped 3; count of bases not matched to a gene: 4. CDR3 length equals 16 residues. Germline V gene sequence: CDR1 MDHEN, CDR2 SYDVKM. The DNA for the CDR3 is TGTGCCAGCAGTTTCCTCGGGGGGGATGGGGCCAACGTCCTGACTTTC. Encoded protein: CASSFLGGDGANVLTF.

This clone has only a few counts. The rearrangement joins TRBV7-6 to TRBJ2-5; D is possibly TRBD2 (6 bases). Germline V gene sequence: CDR1 SGHVS, CDR2 FNYEAQ. Deletions cut 5 bases from V and 1 base from J, with 17 bases between. The CDR3 covers 16 residues. The CDR3 region is CASSPRSVAAQETQYF. CDR3 coding DNA: TGTGCCAGCAGCCCCCGATCGGTAGCGGCCCAAGAGACCCAGTACTTC.

The V gene is TRBV7-2, the J gene TRBJ2-3; no clear D gene. Germline values: CDR1 SGHTA, CDR2 FQGNSA. The CDR3 loop spans 15 amino acids. Trimming removed 0 bases at V and 2 bases at J, with 9 bases between. The CDR3 DNA reads TGTGCCAGCAGCTTAGCGGTGAGCCTCACAGATACGCAGTATTTT. As protein: CASSLAVSLTDTQYF. Based on the CDR3 plus reference TRBV7-2 and TRBJ2-3, the full variable domain is GAGVSQSPSNKVTEKGKDVELRCDPISGHTALYWYRQSLGQGLEFLIYFQGNSAPDKSGLPSDRFSAERTGGSVSTLTIQRTQQEDSAVYLCASSLAVSLTDTQYFGPGTRLTVL.

This rearrangement joins TRBV6-6 to TRBJ2-2; TRBD2 aligns across 11 bases. Germline CDR1 is MNHNY and CDR2 is SVGAGI (reference sequence). V lost 6 bases to trimming and J lost 7 bases; unmatched junction nucleotides: 10. The CDR3 is 16 amino acids. CDR3 nucleotide sequence: TGTGCCAGCAGCATTGGGACTAGCGGAGCGGGCGGGGAGCTGTTTTTT. It yields the protein CASSIGTSGAGGELFF.

V is TRBV6-5 and J is TRBJ1-5; a weak D match, TRBD1 (6 bases). Deletions cut 2 bases from V and 4 bases from J, with 12 bases between. The germline V gene has CDR1 MNHEY and CDR2 SVGAGI. CDR3 size: 15 residues. CDR3 region: CASSYVRGANQPQHF. CDR3 in DNA: TGTGCCAGCAGTTACGTCCGGGGGGCAAATCAGCCCCAGCATTTT.

This clone has just a few counts. V usage is TRBV9 and J usage is TRBJ2-2, with D possibly being TRBD2 (6 bases). Trimming removed 4 bases from V and 6 bases from J, with 19 bases in between. This CDR3 comprises 16 residues. Germline CDR1 and CDR2: SGDLS and YYNGEE. CDR3 nucleotides: TGTGCCAGCAGCTCCTCGACTAGAAGAAGGGCCGGGGAGCTGTTTTTT. Amino acids: CASSSSTRRRAGELFF.

In its sample, this clone was seen a few times. V is TRBV5-5 and J is TRBJ2-7; D perhaps matches TRBD2 (5 bases). Germline-derived CDR1 and CDR2 are SGHKS and YYEKEE (reference sequence). CDR3 length: 13 residues. The V end was cut by 4 bases, the J end by 6 bases, with 14 bases between. CDR3 coding DNA: TGTGCCAGCAGCCCTCCGCTAGCCGGCGAGCAGTACTTC. Its translation: CASSPPLAGEQYF.

This clone was picked up many times. The genes are TRBV6-1 and TRBJ2-7; TRBD1 agrees at 8 bases. The trim removed 4 bases at V and 2 bases at J, leaving 4 bases unmatched. The CDR3 spans 14 residues. Germline V lookup: CDR1 MNHNS, CDR2 SASEGT. CDR3 residues: CASSVGQEAYEQYF. Written as DNA, the CDR3 is TGTGCCAGCAGTGTGGGACAGGAGGCCTACGAGCAGTACTTC.

The chain couples TRBV28 to TRBJ1-1; D not resolved. CDR1 and CDR2 (germline): MDHEN, SYDVKM. V lost 8 bases to trimming and J lost 3 bases, with 10 bases between them. The CDR3 is 12 amino acids. CDR3 sequence (DNA): TGTGCCAGCCGTTCGGTCTACACTGAAGCTTTCTTT. This encodes CASRSVYTEAFF. Complete variable domain (other parts from reference TRBV28 and TRBJ1-1): DVKVTQSSRYLVKRTGEKVFLECVQDMDHENMFWYRQDPGLGLRLIYFSYDVKMKEKGDIPEGYSVSREKKERFSLILESASTNQTSMYLCASRSVYTEAFFGQGTRLTVV.

This clone showed up just a few times. V gene TRBV7-3 combines with J gene TRBJ1-1; possibly TRBD1 for D (6 bases). V dropped 4 bases and J dropped 4 bases, with 19 bases sitting between them. The CDR3 contains 16 residues. The germline gives CDR1 SGHTA, CDR2 FQGTGA. The CDR3 spells CASSSSTGPLGTEAFF. Written as DNA, the CDR3 is TGTGCCAGCAGCTCCTCTACAGGGCCCCTGGGCACTGAAGCTTTCTTT.

This clone was seen a handful of times. This sequence joins TRBV4-3 and TRBJ1-2, with 7 bases that match TRBD1. Germline V gene sequence: CDR1 LGHNA, CDR2 YSLEER. V was pared by 0 bases and J by 3 bases, with 7 bases of the junction left unmatched. The CDR3 is made up of 16 amino acids. CDR3: CASSQDDRQGDYGYTF. In DNA, the CDR3 is TGCGCCAGCAGCCAAGATGATCGACAGGGCGACTATGGCTACACCTTC.

This clone has a handful of counts. The chain carries TRBV9 and TRBJ2-1; possible D gene TRBD1, 5 bases. CDR3 length equals 13 residues. V gave up 4 bases and J gave up 6 bases, with 11 bases separating them. Germline V gives CDR1 SGDLS, CDR2 YYNGEE. Written as DNA, the CDR3 is TGTGCCAGCAGCCCATCTGGGGCCAATGAGCAGTTCTTC. Translating it yields CASSPSGANEQFF.

A few counts support this clone. The chain carries TRBV6-5 and TRBJ2-4; 13 nucleotides align to TRBD2. The V segment lost 6 bases and the J segment 9 bases; nucleotides outside the gene matches: 8. This CDR3 is built from 15 residues. The germline V gene has CDR1 MNHEY and CDR2 SVGAGI. CDR3 bases: TGTGCCAGCAGACTAGCGGGAGGGCCTGATGGCATTCAGTACTTC. This encodes CASRLAGGPDGIQYF.

This rearrangement joins TRBV14 to TRBJ1-3; tentatively, D is TRBD1 (6 bases). There are 17 residues in the CDR3. V lost 6 bases and J lost 0, with 18 bases in between. Germline values: CDR1 SGHDN, CDR2 FVKESK. The CDR3 is CASRETSGDLSGNTIYF. CDR3 bases: TGTGCCAGCAGGGAGACTTCAGGGGACCTCTCTGGAAACACCATATATTTT.

This clone was detected a few times. The V and J genes are TRBV10-1 and TRBJ2-7, with D maybe TRBD1 (6 bases). Germline CDR1 reads WNHNN; CDR2 reads SYGVQD (reference sequence). The CDR3 consists of 15 residues. Trimming pared 6 bases from V and 5 bases from J, leaving 20 bases between. CDR3 amino acids: CASSPDRGSRDEQYF. In nucleotides, the CDR3 is TGCGCCAGCAGCCCGGACAGAGGCTCAAGGGACGAGCAGTACTTC.

The V gene is TRBV30, the J gene TRBJ1-5; 7 bases fit TRBD1. Germline CDR1 reads GTSNPN; CDR2 reads SVGIG (reference sequence). J lost 4 bases, V lost 3 bases, and 9 bases had no gene match. This CDR3 has 15 residues. CDR3 nucleotides: TGTGCCTGGAGGGGGACAGCGCACAATAATCAGCCCCAGCATTTT. It encodes CAWRGTAHNNQPQHF.

The CDR3 sequence: CASSDRGYEQYF. CDR3 sequence (DNA): TGTGCCAGTAGTGACAGGGGTTACGAGCAGTACTTC. V gene TRBV19 combines with J gene TRBJ2-7, with 8 bases fitting TRBD1. CDR3 length: 12 amino acids. J gave up 4 bases and V 5 bases, and 1 base lay outside the gene matches. CDR1 and CDR2 (germline): LNHDA, SQIVND (reference sequence).

The rearrangement uses TRBV28 and TRBJ1-6; D is unclear. CDR3 length: 11 residues. Germline V lookup: CDR1 MDHEN, CDR2 SYDVKM. The V end lost 8 bases, the J end lost 8 bases, and 7 bases lay between the germline ends. CDR3 nucleotides: TGTGCCAGCTCGGGTGATTCACCCCTCCACTTT. Translation gives CASSGDSPLHF.